Each of the 17 T cell receptor beta chains below was sequenced from the same sample in a study of cytomegalovirus exposure and HLA in healthy donors. Primers for the PCR totalled 60 Vbeta and 13 Jbeta. Only in-frame clones appear in the TCRdb table, and some are missing; sequencing was by immunoSEQ multiplex PCR. Here the sample spans 110,000 to 150,000 clones, 80% to 85% being singletons. Sequencing input: PBMCs. All receptors come from a male donor in good health and CMV-seronegative.

V and J are TRBV4-3 and TRBJ2-3; 10 nucleotides line up with TRBD2. V was pared by 3 bases and J by 2 bases, with 8 bases of the junction left unmatched. Germline V gives CDR1 LGHNA, CDR2 YSLEER. CDR3 length equals 17 residues. DNA for the CDR3: TGCGCCAGCAGCCATTCCGTAGCGGGAGGTCCCACAGATACGCAGTATTTT. Protein: CASSHSVAGGPTDTQYF.

This clone was seen a handful of times. The rearrangement uses TRBV19 and TRBJ2-7, with 8 bases fitting TRBD1. CDR1 LNHDA and CDR2 SQIVND come from the germline V gene (reference sequence). V shed 4 bases, J shed 5 bases, and the junction held 10 bases outside the gene matches. This CDR3 comprises 15 residues. The CDR3 spells CASSRIAGGKDEQYF. The CDR3 coding sequence is TGTGCCAGTAGTAGAATTGCAGGGGGCAAAGACGAGCAGTACTTC.

The chain recombines TRBV6-4 with TRBJ2-3, with D maybe TRBD2 (7 bases). The CDR3 runs 15 residues. Germline V gives CDR1 MRHNA, CDR2 SNTAGT. The V and J ends lost 5 bases and 5 bases respectively, with 17 bases between them. The CDR3 region has the DNA TGTGCCAGCAGTCGCCTGGGAGGGGGGAGAGATACGCAGTATTTT. As protein: CASSRLGGGRDTQYF.

This chain links TRBV11-3 with TRBJ2-1; D perhaps matches TRBD2 (6 bases). V was pared by 4 bases and J by 7 bases, with 20 bases between. CDR1 and CDR2 (germline): SGHNT, YENEEA. This CDR3 region has 16 residues. CDR3 sequence (DNA): TGTGCCAGCAGCTCTAGCAGTGGGCTTGGGAGGAATGAGCAGTTCTTC. It encodes CASSSSSGLGRNEQFF. Full variable domain (remainder filled in from reference TRBV11-3 and TRBJ2-1): EAGVVQSPRYKIIEKKQPVAFWCNPISGHNTLYWYLQNLGQGPELLIRYENEEAVDDSQLPKDRFSAERLKGVDSTLKIQPAELGDSAVYLCASSSSSGLGRNEQFFGPGTRLTVL.

V gene TRBV27 combines with J gene TRBJ2-3, with D possibly TRBD2 on 6 matching bases. This CDR3 spans 14 amino acids. V lost 4 bases and J lost 4, with 12 bases in between. Germline CDR1 is MNHEY and CDR2 is SMNVEV (reference sequence). The DNA for the CDR3 is TGTGCCAGCAGTTATCTGGGCGGGGCAGATACGCAGTATTTT. Translating it yields CASSYLGGADTQYF.

This clone was picked up one time. V is TRBV2 and J is TRBJ1-5, with unresolved D. CDR1 is SNHLY, CDR2 FYNNEI, per germline. The V end was cut by 3 bases, the J end by 7 bases, with 4 bases between. This CDR3 is 11 amino acids long. The CDR3: CASSDVQPQHF. In DNA form, the CDR3 reads TGTGCCAGCAGTGACGTGCAGCCCCAGCATTTT.

The chain has TRBV18 and TRBJ2-5; 10 bases agree with TRBD1. The V gene end was trimmed by 3 bases and the J gene end by 4 bases; junction bases not matched to a gene: 5. The CDR3 totals 15 residues. The germline CDR1 and CDR2 sequences are KGHSH and LQKENI. CDR3 sequence (DNA): TGTGCCAGCTCACCTAGTAGACAGGGGGCAGAGACCCAGTACTTC. Protein product: CASSPSRQGAETQYF.

This clone appeared once. V and J are TRBV2 and TRBJ1-3; D is possibly TRBD1 (5 bases). The CDR3 has 15 residues. CDR1 is SNHLY, CDR2 FYNNEI, per germline. V was trimmed by 4 bases and J by 0 bases, leaving 10 bases between them. The CDR3 DNA reads TGTGCCAGCAGTGGTGTAGGGGACTCTGGAAACACCATATATTTT. Encoded protein: CASSGVGDSGNTIYF.

The rearrangement uses TRBV6-1 and TRBJ2-7; no firm D call. V lost 4 bases and J 3 bases, leaving 16 bases between the germline ends. Germline lookup yields CDR1 MNHNS and CDR2 SASEGT. CDR3 size: 15 residues. The CDR3 sequence is CASSATILSNYEQYF. The CDR3 DNA sequence: TGTGCCAGCAGTGCCACGATCCTGAGTAACTACGAGCAGTACTTC.

This clone was picked up a small number of times. The chain links TRBV5-4 to TRBJ1-4, with TRBD1 matching 8 bases. Germline lookup yields CDR1 SGHNT and CDR2 YYREEE (reference sequence). The CDR3 has 15 amino acids. The junction had 7 bases not matched to a gene; V was cut back by 2 bases and J by 7 bases. The CDR3 DNA is TGTGCCAGCAGCTTCCAGGGGGCTAAAGGTGAAAAACTGTTTTTT. Its protein product is CASSFQGAKGEKLFF.

The chain joins TRBV6-1 to TRBJ2-2; no clear D gene. CDR1 and CDR2 from the germline V gene are MNHNS and SASEGT. The ends were cut back, 3 bases at V and 5 bases at J, with 7 bases in the middle. CDR3 size: 13 residues. The CDR3, as DNA: TGTGCCAGCAGTGATACAGTTACCGGGGAGCTGTTTTTT. This sequence encodes CASSDTVTGELFF.

The chain combines TRBV5-6 with TRBJ2-3; D gene uncertain. Germline loops: CDR1 SGHDT, CDR2 YYEEEE. V was trimmed by 2 bases and J by 5 bases, leaving 9 bases between them. CDR3 length: 13 amino acids. As DNA, the CDR3 is TGTGCCAGCAGCTTTGAGGTAATAGATACGCAGTATTTT. Its translation: CASSFEVIDTQYF.

V is TRBV28 and J is TRBJ1-5, with no clear D. CDR3 length equals 15 residues. Germline CDR1 MDHEN, CDR2 SYDVKM. The V end was cut by 3 bases, the J end by 0 bases, with 9 bases between. CDR3 sequence: CASSLGGSSNQPQHF. CDR3 sequence (DNA): TGTGCCAGCAGTTTGGGCGGGTCTAGCAATCAGCCCCAGCATTTT.

This clone came up a few times. The CDR3 DNA sequence: TGTGCCAGTAGTATTGGTGGCAGGACTACAGGATACAATGAGCAGTTCTTC. It encodes CASSIGGRTTGYNEQFF. This rearrangement joins TRBV19 to TRBJ2-1; D is possibly TRBD2 (6 bases). Looked up from germline, CDR1 is LNHDA and CDR2 is SQIVND (reference sequence). The V and J ends lost 3 bases and 4 bases respectively, with 19 bases between them. The CDR3 length is 17 residues.

V usage is TRBV11-2 and J usage is TRBJ2-7; 8 nucleotides agree with TRBD2. Germline values: CDR1 SGHAT, CDR2 FQNNGV. The trim removed 3 bases at V and 3 bases at J, leaving 7 bases unmatched. The CDR3 runs 15 residues. The CDR3 protein is CASSFRRGADYEQYF. The CDR3 region has the DNA TGTGCCAGCAGCTTTCGGCGGGGGGCCGACTACGAGCAGTACTTC.

This clone was seen a single time. The chain recombines TRBV7-2 with TRBJ2-7, with a weak D call TRBD1 (6 bases). CDR1 is SGHTA, CDR2 FQGNSA, per germline. The CDR3 totals 15 residues. V was shortened by 3 bases and J by 6 bases, with 18 bases between the two germline ends. Here the CDR3 reads CASSLLQGSVREQYF. In DNA form, the CDR3 reads TGTGCCAGCAGCTTGTTACAGGGTAGTGTGCGCGAGCAGTACTTC.

The rearrangement uses TRBV5-1 and TRBJ2-7, with TRBD1 matching over 7 bases. Germline loops: CDR1 SGHRS, CDR2 YFSETQ. The junction had 2 bases not matched to a gene; V was cut back by 0 bases and J by 2 bases. The CDR3 is 14 amino acids. CDR3 in DNA: TGCGCCAGCAGCTTGGACAGGGGAGCCTACGAGCAGTACTTC. Residues: CASSLDRGAYEQYF.